This T cell receptor (beta chain) is drawn from a study of blood T cells in healthy people across ages. Peripheral blood was drawn, roughly 10 milliliters per donor. Per sample, a minimum of 6 million PBMCs were isolated. Alongside a J-beta primer mix, a sample-barcoded 5' primer served in a second PCR lasting roughly 7 to 11 cycles. From the 5' RACE reads, TCRdb called clonotypes with MiXCR, one entry per CDR3 protein. Among about 1.4 million distinct CDR3 sequences listed, approximately 63% were seen once. This TCR was sampled from a man aged 18 to 35 in good health. Sequenced material: blood.

DNA of the CDR3: TGTGCCAGCAGAAACCCCAGGGGGGAGCAGTACTTC. Amino acid sequence: CASRNPRGEQYF. The chain combines TRBV28 with TRBJ2-7; 7 positions match TRBD1. Germline trimming cut 6 bases from V and 7 bases from J; bases unmatched to any gene: 6. The length of the CDR3 is 12 residues. Germline CDR1 reads MDHEN; CDR2 reads SYDVKM. Full variable domain (outside the CDR3, taken from reference TRBV28 and TRBJ2-7): DVKVTQSSRYLVKRTGEKVFLECVQDMDHENMFWYRQDPGLGLRLIYFSYDVKMKEKGDIPEGYSVSREKKERFSLILESASTNQTSMYLCASRNPRGEQYFGPGTRLTVT.